This T cell receptor beta chain was obtained from a study of human T cells and chemical hapten exposure. Across the whole study: The sensitizing agent was 2% DPC, placed on 2 cm by 2 cm of upper inner arm skin. The variation in per-sample TCR yields arose mainly from small differences in pooled library volumes.

Germline CDR1 reads MNHEY; CDR2 reads SVGAGI. This CDR3 region has 16 residues. The ends were cut back, 0 bases at V and 5 bases at J, with 13 bases in the middle. As concerns this clonotype: The antigen remains undetermined.

Study-wide results and limits: Significantly greater numbers of large CDR3 similarity clusters came from expanded TCRs than from controls.

MiXCR, run by TCRdb on the RACE reads, gives a single entry per CDR3 protein. The table shows around 71,000 distinct CDR3 sequences, with 9.8% occurring only once. Time point defined: patch test 1, 2 weeks after DPC sensitization. Sample treatment: therapeutic diphenylcyclopropenone sensitization with weekly scalp DPC. Sample: whole blood, taken in connection with sensitization to the hapten diphenylcyclopropenone (DPC). The chain links TRBV6-5 to TRBJ2-2, with unresolved D. The TCR comes from a woman aged 40 to 50 with alopecia areata. Some clones in this sample may be carry-over from other donors' samples. In nucleotides, the CDR3 is TGTGCCAGCAGTTACTCGTTTGGCTTTTCGACCGGGGAGCTGTTTTTT. Its protein is CASSYSFGFSTGELFF.